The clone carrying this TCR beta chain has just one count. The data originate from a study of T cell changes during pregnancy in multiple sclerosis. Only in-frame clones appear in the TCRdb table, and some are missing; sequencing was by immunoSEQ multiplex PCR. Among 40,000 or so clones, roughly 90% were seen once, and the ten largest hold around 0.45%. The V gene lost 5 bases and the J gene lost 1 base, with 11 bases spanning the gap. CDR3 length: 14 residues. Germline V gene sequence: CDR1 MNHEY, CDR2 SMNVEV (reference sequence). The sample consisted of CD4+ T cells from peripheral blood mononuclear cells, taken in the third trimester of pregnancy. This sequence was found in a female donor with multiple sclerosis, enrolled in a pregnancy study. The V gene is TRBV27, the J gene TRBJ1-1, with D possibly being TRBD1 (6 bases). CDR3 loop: CASSVYRENTEAFF. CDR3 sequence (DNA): TGTGCCAGCAGTGTGTACAGGGAGAACACTGAAGCTTTCTTT.